The 10 T cell receptor beta chains reported below all come from one sample, sequenced in a study of human thymus T cells. Repertoires were generated with immunoSEQ multiplex PCR, while TCRdb's copy carries only in-frame clones and drops some. The table includes tens of thousands of clones, over 85% detected once. The specimen sequenced was blood. The receptors were gathered from a boy under two years old with a congenital heart defect but otherwise immunologically healthy.

The genes are TRBV6-1 and TRBJ2-5; D tentatively reads TRBD1 or TRBD2 (6 bases each). The CDR3 loop spans 14 amino acids. Germline loops: CDR1 MNHNS, CDR2 SASEGT. The ends were cut back, 4 bases at V and 5 bases at J, with 14 bases in the middle. The chain's CDR3 is CASSGRGGGETQYF. The CDR3 DNA is TGTGCCAGCAGTGGCAGGGGAGGTGGGGAGACCCAGTACTTC.

The V call is TRBV6-5, the J call TRBJ2-7; D is unclear. CDR1 and CDR2 (germline): MNHEY, SVGAGI. This CDR3 is 11 amino acids long. The ends were cut back, 1 base at V and 5 bases at J, with 3 bases in the middle. In DNA form, the CDR3 reads TGTGCCAGCAGTTACTTCCACGAGCAGTACTTC. This encodes CASSYFHEQYF.

This chain links TRBV2 with TRBJ1-1; 8 bases match TRBD1. Germline assignment: CDR1 SNHLY and CDR2 FYNNEI. This CDR3 has 17 amino acids. The ends lost 3 bases at V and 4 bases at J; junction bases unmatched: 13. The CDR3 loop is CASSDETGVWVSTEAFF. In DNA form, the CDR3 reads TGTGCCAGCAGTGATGAGACAGGGGTGTGGGTAAGCACTGAAGCTTTCTTT.

The chain is built from TRBV7-8 and TRBJ1-1, with 9 positions matching TRBD1. The CDR3 is made up of 16 amino acids. Losses at the gene ends were 5 bases for V and 1 base for J; bases not matched to a gene: 8. Germline V lookup: CDR1 SGHVS, CDR2 FQNEAQ. DNA of the CDR3: TGTGCCAGCAGCCGATTGCCGGGACAGGGGAACACTGAAGCTTTCTTT. It yields the protein CASSRLPGQGNTEAFF.

The chain is built from TRBV6-5 and TRBJ1-2; TRBD1 matches 10 bases. The V segment lost 5 bases and the J segment 6 bases; nucleotides outside the gene matches: 3. The CDR3 has 13 amino acids. Germline assignment: CDR1 MNHEY and CDR2 SVGAGI. CDR3 in amino acids: CASSRQGANGYTF. Written as DNA, the CDR3 is TGTGCCAGCAGTCGACAGGGGGCGAATGGCTACACCTTC.

This clone has only one observation. Written as DNA, the CDR3 is TGCGCCAGCAGCTTGGGGGGGCCGGTCGGGGAGCTGTTTTTT. This translates into CASSLGGPVGELFF. The chain uses TRBV5-1 and TRBJ2-2; perhaps TRBD1 as D (6 bases). Germline CDR1 reads SGHRS; CDR2 reads YFSETQ. V lost 0 bases, J lost 7 bases, and 10 bases lay in between. The CDR3 spans 14 residues.

CDR3 coding DNA: TGTGCCATCAGCGGGAGTTCCGGGGAGCTGTTTTTT. Translated: CAISGSSGELFF. The chain recombines TRBV10-3 with TRBJ2-2; D perhaps matches TRBD2 (6 bases). CDR3 length: 12 amino acids. Per the germline V gene, CDR1 is ENHRY and CDR2 is SYGVKD. The germline V and J ends were trimmed by 6 bases and 6 bases, with 8 bases remaining between them.

The chain has TRBV7-2 and TRBJ2-2; TRBD1 agrees at 8 bases. After removal of 6 bases from V and 1 base from J, the junction contained 4 bases not matched to a gene. The CDR3 contains 15 residues. Germline CDR1 and CDR2: SGHTA and FQGNSA. The CDR3 region has the DNA TGTGCCAGCAGTCCCGGGACAGGGAACACCGGGGAGCTGTTTTTT. Its translation is CASSPGTGNTGELFF.

The chain is built from TRBV6-1 and TRBJ2-3; 8 positions agree with TRBD2. The J segment lost 6 bases and the V segment lost 3 bases, leaving 5 bases of the junction unmatched. CDR1 and CDR2 (germline): MNHNS, SASEGT. The CDR3 covers 14 residues. Here the CDR3 DNA reads TGTGCCAGCAGTGACGGACTAGCAGTCGATACGCAGTATTTT. Its protein product is CASSDGLAVDTQYF.

The V call is TRBV11-1, the J call TRBJ1-2; D remains ambiguous. This CDR3 spans 14 amino acids. V was cut by 4 bases and J by 4 bases, with 13 bases left in between. Looked up from germline, CDR1 is SGHAT and CDR2 is FQDESV (reference sequence). In nucleotides, the CDR3 is TGTGCCAGCAGCTCCATACCCATGGCCTATGGCTACACCTTC. It is translated as CASSSIPMAYGYTF.